These 13 T cell receptor beta chains were all obtained from the same sample, sequenced in a study of regulatory T cells in long-lasting Graves disease. Noted time point: persistent/refractory GD, antithyroid drugs over 5 years with positive TRAb. Following extraction of RNA from PBMCs, that RNA was used to make the TCR library. CDR3 regions were amplified by Arm-PCR using iRepertoire HTBI primers to build TCR beta libraries. TCRdb itself ran the multiplex PCR reads through MiXCR, one entry per CDR3 protein. There are about 470,000 distinct CDR3 sequences in the sample; about 20% occur only once, and approximately 7.8% lies in the top ten. The input for sequencing was peripheral blood mononuclear cells (PBMCs), taken when the disease was refractory, from a patient treated with antithyroid drugs. All receptors derive from a female donor with Graves disease.

This chain connects TRBV7-2 to TRBJ2-2; no clear D gene. CDR3 length equals 14 residues. Per germline, CDR1 SGHTA and CDR2 FQGNSA. V gave up 6 bases and J gave up 1 base, with 9 bases separating them. CDR3 coding DNA: TGTGCCAGCAGATCTCCAGGGAACACCGGGGAGCTGTTTTTT. It yields the protein CASRSPGNTGELFF.

With regard to this clonotype: One end of the junction fails to match germline, which may point to a read error. V usage is TRBV5-4 and J usage is TRBJ2-7; D is undetermined. The CDR3 is 13 amino acids. Germline assignment: CDR1 SGHNT and CDR2 YYREEE (reference sequence). CDR3: CASSSTPSDEQYF. In nucleotides, the CDR3 is TGTGCCAGCAGCTCCACCCCCTCCGACGAGCAGTACTTC. Variable domain in full (rest from reference TRBV5-4 and TRBJ2-7): ETGVTQSPTHLIKTRGQQVTLRCSSQSGHNTVSWYQQALGQGPQFIFQYYREEENGRGNFPPRFSGLQFPNYSSELNVNALELDDSALYLCASSSTPSDEQYFGPGTRLTVT.

This clonotype was found many times. The V call is TRBV12-3 or TRBV12-4, the J call TRBJ1-2; D gene ambiguous. The CDR3 extends over 13 amino acids. The germline V and J ends were trimmed by 4 bases and 2 bases, with 8 bases remaining between them. The CDR3 bases are TGTGCCAGCAGTTCCCGGCAGAACTATGGCTACACCTTC. Amino acids: CASSSRQNYGYTF.

This clonotype was seen ten or more times. The chain uses TRBV12-3 or TRBV12-4 and TRBJ2-2; TRBD2 agrees at 10 bases. CDR3 length: 13 residues. The V and J ends lost 7 bases and 7 bases, in that order; junction bases with no gene match: 3. The DNA for the CDR3 is TGTGCCAGCACTAGCGGGAGTATCGGGGAGCTGTTTTTT. Its protein product is CASTSGSIGELFF.

The V and J genes are TRBV12-3 or TRBV12-4 and TRBJ1-1; possible D gene TRBD1, 6 bases. Trimming took 3 bases from V and 9 from J, leaving 17 bases between them. The length of the CDR3 is 14 residues. CDR3 DNA: TGTGCCAGCAGTTTGACAGGCTCTACTCCGAAAGCTTTCTTT. Translation gives CASSLTGSTPKAFF.

The chain recombines TRBV7-8 with TRBJ2-5, with TRBD2 matching 9 bases. CDR3 length: 16 residues. The V segment lost 5 bases and the J segment 0 bases; nucleotides outside the gene matches: 7. Germline V gives CDR1 SGHVS, CDR2 FQNEAQ. The CDR3 reads CASSPVVAGDQETQYF. CDR3 bases: TGTGCCAGCAGCCCAGTGGTAGCGGGAGACCAAGAGACCCAGTACTTC.

This chain links TRBV7-3 with TRBJ2-7; 7 positions agree with TRBD1. V trimming: 5 bases; J trimming: 6 bases; junction bases outside the gene matches: 13. The CDR3 consists of 15 residues. The germline V gene encodes CDR1 SGHTA and CDR2 FQGTGA. The CDR3 DNA reads TGTGCCAGCAGCCCTACGGACAGGATCCACACCGAGCAGTACTTC. This sequence encodes CASSPTDRIHTEQYF.

Concerning this clonotype: Given a far larger clone just one base away, this is likely a sequencing read error. CDR3 bases: TGTGCCAGCAGAGGACAGGGCGGTCGGCCCCAGCATTTT. This gives the protein CASRGQGGRPQHF. The chain uses TRBV6-1 and TRBJ1-5; TRBD1 agrees at 8 bases. Trimming cost V 6 bases and J 9 bases; bases outside gene matches: 7. This CDR3 is built from 13 residues. The germline gives CDR1 MNHNS, CDR2 SASEGT.

The chain recombines TRBV20-1 with TRBJ1-1, with 10 bases that match TRBD1. The CDR3 loop spans 15 amino acids. J gave up 4 bases and V 2 bases, and 7 bases lay outside the gene matches. CDR1 and CDR2 (germline): DFQATT, SNEGSKA (reference sequence). CDR3 in amino acids: CSARPGTGAGTEAFF. The DNA of the CDR3 is TGCAGTGCTAGACCCGGGACAGGGGCGGGCACTGAAGCTTTCTTT.

This clonotype has a count of ten or more. The chain employs TRBV9 and TRBJ1-2; D possibly corresponds to TRBD1 (6 bases). Germline V CDR1 and CDR2: SGDLS, YYNGEE. The CDR3 length is 14 residues. The ends were cut back, 0 bases at V and 2 bases at J, with 8 bases in the middle. In DNA, the CDR3 is TGTGCCAGCAGCGTAGAACAGGGAAACTATGGCTACACCTTC. This translates into CASSVEQGNYGYTF.

In this sample, this clonotype turned up many times. The rearrangement joins TRBV2 to TRBJ2-7; 7 bases fit TRBD1. CDR3 size: 14 residues. Germline trimming cut 4 bases from V and 0 bases from J; bases unmatched to any gene: 3. Germline-derived CDR1 and CDR2 are SNHLY and FYNNEI. CDR3 coding DNA: TGTGCCAGCAGTGGCACAGGGGTCTCCTACGAGCAGTACTTC. This sequence encodes CASSGTGVSYEQYF.

This clonotype showed up many times. V usage is TRBV27 and J usage is TRBJ1-5; no reliable D call. The CDR3 spans 16 residues. V dropped 7 bases and J dropped 0 bases, with 16 bases sitting between them. Looked up from germline, CDR1 is MNHEY and CDR2 is SMNVEV (reference sequence). The CDR3 region is CASKAFSGPSNQPQHF. The CDR3 DNA sequence: TGTGCCAGCAAAGCCTTCAGTGGCCCTAGCAATCAGCCCCAGCATTTT.

This clonotype was observed at least ten times. The chain is built from TRBV5-1 and TRBJ2-7; weak D call: TRBD2 (6 bases). V lost 0 bases, J lost 2 bases, and 12 bases lay in between. This CDR3 spans 15 amino acids. Germline values: CDR1 SGHRS, CDR2 YFSETQ. CDR3 nucleotides: TGCGCCAGCAGCTTGGCCCTAGCGAGGCCCTACGAGCAGTACTTC. This codes for CASSLALARPYEQYF.